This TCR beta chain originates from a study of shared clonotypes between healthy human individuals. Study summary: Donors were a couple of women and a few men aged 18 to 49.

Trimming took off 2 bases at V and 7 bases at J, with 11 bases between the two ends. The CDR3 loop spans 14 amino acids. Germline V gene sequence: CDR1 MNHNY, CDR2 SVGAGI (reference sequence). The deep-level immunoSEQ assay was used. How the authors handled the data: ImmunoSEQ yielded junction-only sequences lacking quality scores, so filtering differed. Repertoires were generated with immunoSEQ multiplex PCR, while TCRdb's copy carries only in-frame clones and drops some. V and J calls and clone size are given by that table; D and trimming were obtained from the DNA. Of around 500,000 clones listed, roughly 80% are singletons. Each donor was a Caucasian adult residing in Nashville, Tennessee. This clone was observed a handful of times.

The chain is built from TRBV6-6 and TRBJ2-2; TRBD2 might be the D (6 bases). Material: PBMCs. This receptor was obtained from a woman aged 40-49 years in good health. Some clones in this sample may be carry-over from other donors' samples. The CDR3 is CASSYGRWDGELFF. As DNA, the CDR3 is TGTGCCAGCAGTTACGGGAGGTGGGACGGGGAGCTGTTTTTT.